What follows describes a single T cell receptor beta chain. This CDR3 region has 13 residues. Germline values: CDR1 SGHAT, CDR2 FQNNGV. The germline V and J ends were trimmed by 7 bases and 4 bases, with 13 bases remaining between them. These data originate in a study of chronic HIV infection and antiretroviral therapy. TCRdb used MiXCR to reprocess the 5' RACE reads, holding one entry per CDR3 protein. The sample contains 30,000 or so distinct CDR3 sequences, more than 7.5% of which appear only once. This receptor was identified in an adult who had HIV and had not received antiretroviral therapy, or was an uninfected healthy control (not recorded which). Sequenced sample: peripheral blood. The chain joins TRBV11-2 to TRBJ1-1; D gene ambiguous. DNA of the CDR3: TGTGCCAGCATCCCAGACTCGTCCACTGAAGCTTTCTTT. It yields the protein CASIPDSSTEAFF.